A single sample is the source of the 18 T cell receptor beta chains below, sequenced in a study of blood T cell repertoires in COVID-19. Some clones are missing from TCRdb's copy, which holds only in-frame ones; the method was immunoSEQ multiplex PCR. This repertoire shows about 350,000 clones, roughly 87% found once; its top ten account for roughly 3%. What was sequenced was PBMCs or T cells enriched from blood (not recorded which). Source of these receptors: a woman in her 30s who had recovered from COVID-19.

The gene calls are TRBV27 and TRBJ1-6; D is uncertain. The germline gives CDR1 MNHEY, CDR2 SMNVEV (reference sequence). The CDR3 runs to 14 residues. Trimming took off 3 bases at V and 7 bases at J, with 10 bases between the two ends. CDR3 DNA sequence: TGTGCCAGCAGTTTGAGTCAGACAAATTCACCCCTCCACTTT. It translates to CASSLSQTNSPLHF.

V is TRBV7-2 and J is TRBJ1-2; 8 nucleotides agree with TRBD1. The CDR3 sequence is 14 residues long. V shed 5 bases, J shed 4 bases, and the junction held 6 bases outside the gene matches. Germline-derived CDR1 and CDR2 are SGHTA and FQGNSA. The CDR3 bases are TGTGCCAGCAGCAACAGGGGGTTCAGCTATGGCTACACCTTC. Translated, it gives CASSNRGFSYGYTF.

The chain combines TRBV29-1 with TRBJ2-1, with TRBD2 matching over 11 bases. The J segment lost 0 bases and the V segment lost 2 bases, leaving 6 bases of the junction unmatched. CDR3 length equals 17 residues. The germline gives CDR1 SQVTM, CDR2 ANQGSEA. The CDR3, as DNA: TGCAGCGTTGAAAAGACTAGCGGGACGAGCTCCTACAATGAGCAGTTCTTC. This translates into CSVEKTSGTSSYNEQFF.

This clone was found once. The chain combines TRBV4-1 with TRBJ2-7; 7 bases agree with TRBD2. Germline CDR1 is MGHRA and CDR2 is YSYEKL. Unmatched junction bases numbered 17, after V lost 0 bases and J lost 0 bases. CDR3 length: 20 residues. In nucleotides, the CDR3 is TGCGCCAGCAGCCAAGATAGGGGAGCGGGAACTAACCCAAGCTCCTACGAGCAGTACTTC. Protein: CASSQDRGAGTNPSSYEQYF.

Details on this clone: This CDR3 is also generated by other DNA sequences in the sample. V usage is TRBV7-2 and J usage is TRBJ2-7; 11 bases agree with TRBD2. The CDR3 totals 15 residues. Germline V gene data show CDR1 as SGHTA and CDR2 as FQGNSA. The V segment lost 6 bases and the J segment 3 bases; nucleotides outside the gene matches: 7. The CDR3 DNA is TGTGCCAGCAGTTTCACTAGCGGGGGAAGCTACGAGCAGTACTTC. Its protein product is CASSFTSGGSYEQYF.

The rearrangement links TRBV6-5 to TRBJ2-6; unclear D gene. This CDR3 is 14 amino acids long. The V end lost 6 bases, the J end lost 2 bases, and 8 bases lay between the germline ends. Germline V CDR1 and CDR2: MNHEY, SVGAGI. The CDR3 protein is CASRDGAGANVLTF. DNA for the CDR3: TGTGCCAGCAGGGATGGAGCTGGGGCCAACGTCCTGACTTTC.

This chain links TRBV9 with TRBJ2-3, with TRBD2 matching 8 bases. Trimming at V came to 3 bases and at J to 2 bases, leaving 11 bases not matched to a gene. There are 17 residues in the CDR3. Germline V gives CDR1 SGDLS, CDR2 YYNGEE. The CDR3 DNA follows: TGTGCCAGCAGCGAACTCTCGGGGACTAGAAACACAGATACGCAGTATTTT. Its protein is CASSELSGTRNTDTQYF.

This rearrangement joins TRBV24-1 to TRBJ1-1, with D possibly TRBD1 on 6 matching bases. This CDR3 spans 14 amino acids. V lost 4 bases to trimming and J lost 6 bases, with 14 bases between them. Looked up from germline, CDR1 is KGHDR and CDR2 is SFDVKD. CDR3 coding DNA: TGTGCCACCAGTGACCCCGAGGACAGACCTGAAGCTTTCTTT. Amino acid sequence: CATSDPEDRPEAFF.

This clone was observed a single time. V usage is TRBV6-5 and J usage is TRBJ2-5, with 11 positions matching TRBD1. Per germline, CDR1 MNHEY and CDR2 SVGAGI. Unmatched junction bases numbered 9, after V lost 6 bases and J lost 6 bases. CDR3 length equals 15 residues. The CDR3 bases are TGTGCCAGCAGACCCGGACAGGGGGCAGGAAAGACCCAGTACTTC. Amino acid sequence: CASRPGQGAGKTQYF.

This clone was detected a few times. This chain joins TRBV27 and TRBJ1-5; the match to TRBD1 covers 11 bases. V shed 6 bases and J 2 bases; nucleotides not matched to a gene: 6. Germline CDR1 is MNHEY and CDR2 is SMNVEV (reference sequence). This CDR3 is 16 amino acids long. CDR3 nucleotides: TGTGCCAGCAGGGACAGGGGGCGGGTAGGCAATCAGCCCCAGCATTTT. As protein: CASRDRGRVGNQPQHF.

In regard to this clone: Germline is not matched at one junction end, which may reflect a read error. The V gene is TRBV11-2, the J gene TRBJ1-5; D is undetermined. Looked up from germline, CDR1 is SGHAT and CDR2 is FQNNGV. This CDR3 contains 13 residues. The CDR3 coding sequence is TGTGCCAGCAGCCCTCGAGTTGATCAACCCCAGCATTTT. Translating gives CASSPRVDQPQHF.

The genes are TRBV5-1 and TRBJ2-7, with D possibly matching TRBD1 (5 bases). V was trimmed by 0 bases and J by 1 base, leaving 8 bases between them. This CDR3 contains 14 residues. The germline V gene encodes CDR1 SGHRS and CDR2 YFSETQ. CDR3 sequence reads: CASSLDSGSYEQYF. The CDR3 DNA is TGCGCCAGCAGCTTGGATTCAGGGTCCTACGAGCAGTACTTC.

Remarks on this clone: Other nucleotide sequences from this sample produce the same CDR3. This chain joins TRBV10-3 and TRBJ2-7; 14 nucleotides match TRBD2. V lost 6 bases to trimming and J lost 4 bases; unmatched junction nucleotides: 2. This CDR3 is 14 amino acids long. CDR1 and CDR2 (germline): ENHRY, SYGVKD. The CDR3 here is CAIRGTSGSYEQYF. CDR3 nucleotides: TGTGCCATCAGAGGGACTAGCGGGAGTTACGAGCAGTACTTC.

The chain couples TRBV18 to TRBJ1-1; D is perhaps TRBD1 (6 bases). The germline CDR1 and CDR2 sequences are KGHSH and LQKENI. This CDR3 is 15 amino acids long. V was trimmed by 0 bases and J by 4 bases, leaving 12 bases between them. The CDR3 bases are TGTGCCAGCTCACCACCGAGCTTAGGGGGCACTGAAGCTTTCTTT. It codes for CASSPPSLGGTEAFF.

The chain carries TRBV2 and TRBJ2-3; possibly TRBD1 for D (5 bases). The CDR3 extends over 13 amino acids. Trimming took 7 bases from V and 1 from J, leaving 9 bases between them. Germline CDR1 is SNHLY and CDR2 is FYNNEI. CDR3: CASNGAGTDTQYF. The CDR3 bases are TGTGCCAGCAATGGGGCGGGCACAGATACGCAGTATTTT.

The CDR3 coding sequence is TGTGCCAGCAGTTTTTACGGTCACCTTCGCGGAAACACCATATATTTT. Its protein product is CASSFYGHLRGNTIYF. The chain uses TRBV28 and TRBJ1-3, with no clear D. The CDR3 spans 16 residues. Between the trimmed V and J ends, which lost 3 bases and 4 bases, there was a span of 16 bases. The germline V gene encodes CDR1 MDHEN and CDR2 SYDVKM. The entire variable domain, with the rest obtained from reference TRBV28 and TRBJ1-3, is as follows: DVKVTQSSRYLVKRTGEKVFLECVQDMDHENMFWYRQDPGLGLRLIYFSYDVKMKEKGDIPEGYSVSREKKERFSLILESASTNQTSMYLCASSFYGHLRGNTIYFGEGSWLTVV.

This clone was observed a handful of times. The chain couples TRBV19 to TRBJ1-2; TRBD1 matches 7 bases. V lost 3 bases, J lost 5 bases, and 12 bases stayed unmatched. The CDR3 contains 16 residues. The germline V gene encodes CDR1 LNHDA and CDR2 SQIVND (reference sequence). CDR3 amino acids: CASSMFSRDSTYGYTF. The CDR3 nucleotides read TGTGCCAGTAGTATGTTCAGCCGGGACAGCACATATGGCTACACCTTC.

CDR3 in amino acids: CASSSTGLATTNEKLFF. The CDR3 DNA follows: TGTGCCAGCAGTTCGACAGGACTGGCAACGACTAATGAAAAACTGTTTTTT. The genes are TRBV28 and TRBJ1-4, with D perhaps TRBD1 (6 bases). The length of the CDR3 is 17 residues. The V gene lost 4 bases and the J gene lost 2 bases, with 17 bases spanning the gap. Germline V gene sequence: CDR1 MDHEN, CDR2 SYDVKM.